The 19 T cell receptor beta chains listed next were all sequenced from one sample in a study of vaccination and CD4 T cells after COVID-19 (dated by TCRdb to between 2022 and 2023). For these receptors, no antigen is known. Interpreted using the paper, the treatment or condition label stands for: approximately nine-day PBMC culture with coronavirus spike peptide pools or control peptides (ViraFEST assay). The library came from PCR. TCRdb lists the instrument as Illumina iSeq 100. DNA from cultured CD4+ T cells underwent TCR sequencing with the Oncomine TCR Beta short-read assay at the Johns Hopkins FTIC core. TCRdb trimmed public reads at Q25 via fastp, called clones via MiXCR and kept in-frame beta chains. Under each unique CDR3 protein, matching rows form one entry showing the most common genes and DNA. For this sample there are about 3,100 distinct CDR3 sequences; roughly 21% appear just once. The ten most abundant clones make up 45% of the sample.

Sequencing was carried out using CD4+ T cells from blood, cultured in vitro. These receptors were obtained from a human donor who had recovered from COVID-19.

This clonotype has just a few counts. CDR3 coding DNA: TGTGCCAGCAGCTTAGACAGCGGGACTAGCGGGGGGGTCACAGATACGCAGTATTTT. Protein sequence: CASSLDSGTSGGVTDTQYF. The J gene is TRBJ2-3, the V gene TRBV11-2; 16 bases fit TRBD2. CDR3 length equals 19 residues. In germline, CDR1 is SGHAT, CDR2 FQNNGV. Germline trimming cut 0 bases from V and 2 bases from J; bases unmatched to any gene: 5.

J is TRBJ1-5 and V is TRBV6-1; tentative D call: TRBD1 (5 bases). Trimming shortened V by 5 bases and J by 3 bases, and 11 bases separated the two germline ends. The CDR3 has 14 residues. CDR1 and CDR2 from the germline V gene are MNHNS and SASEGT. The chain's CDR3 is CASSPGRPNQPQHF. In DNA, the CDR3 is TGTGCCAGCAGTCCGGGACGGCCCAATCAGCCCCAGCATTTT.

This clonotype is medium-sized in the sample. This rearrangement joins TRBV6-1 to TRBJ1-5; D is perhaps TRBD1 (5 bases). This CDR3 region has 15 residues. The germline CDR1 and CDR2 sequences are MNHNS and SASEGT. The V and J ends lost 6 bases and 3 bases respectively, with 15 bases between them. In DNA form, the CDR3 reads TGTGCCAGCAGCGGTGGGCAGGGTTACAATCAGCCCCAGCATTTT. Translating it yields CASSGGQGYNQPQHF.

This clonotype is termed large. CDR3 DNA: TGTGCCAGCAGTTTTACTGACAGGGTGGGCTATGGCTACACCTTC. Protein product: CASSFTDRVGYGYTF. The V and J genes are TRBV2 and TRBJ1-2; 7 bases are a match to TRBD1. This CDR3 region has 15 residues. CDR1 is SNHLY and CDR2 is FYNNEI in the germline V gene. The junction had 10 bases not matched to a gene; V was cut back by 5 bases and J by 4 bases.

The CDR3 here is CSATGPSGGAGTDTQYF. DNA of the CDR3: TGCAGTGCTACCGGCCCTAGCGGGGGGGCGGGGACAGATACGCAGTATTTT. The chain uses TRBV20-1 and TRBJ2-3, with 12 bases lining up with TRBD2. CDR3 size: 17 residues. Germline lookup yields CDR1 DFQATT and CDR2 SNEGSKA (reference sequence). After removal of 4 bases from V and 3 bases from J, the junction contained 11 bases not matched to a gene.

The genes are TRBV12-3 or TRBV12-4 and TRBJ2-5; the D gene is possibly TRBD1 (7 bases). V was clipped by 6 bases and J by 7 bases, with 18 bases between them. The CDR3 consists of 14 residues. CDR3: CASSLLDRRGTQYF. DNA for the CDR3: TGTGCCAGCAGCTTATTGGACAGGAGGGGGACCCAGTACTTC.

This clonotype was counted a few times. The chain carries TRBV10-3 and TRBJ1-1, with 8 bases matching TRBD1. J was trimmed by 3 bases and V by 10 bases; bases with no gene match: 7. CDR1 ENHRY and CDR2 SYGVKD come from the germline V gene. This CDR3 is built from 13 residues. The CDR3 nucleotides are TGTGCCACATTCCAACAGGGGGACACTGAAGCTTTCTTT. It yields the protein CATFQQGDTEAFF.

The rearrangement uses TRBV5-1 and TRBJ1-2; 9 positions agree with TRBD1. The CDR3 sequence is 13 residues long. The trim removed 4 bases at V and 6 bases at J, leaving 4 bases unmatched. Germline loops: CDR1 SGHRS, CDR2 YFSETQ. As DNA, the CDR3 is TGCGCCAGCAGCGAACAGGGGGCGCATGGCTACACCTTC. Translated, it gives CASSEQGAHGYTF.

The rearrangement links TRBV6-1 to TRBJ1-1; TRBD1 aligns across 7 bases. From germline, CDR1 is MNHNS and CDR2 SASEGT. V was pared by 5 bases and J by 3 bases, with 12 bases of the junction left unmatched. The CDR3 is 16 residues long. The CDR3 sequence is CASSTDYRGRDTEAFF. CDR3 nucleotides: TGTGCCAGCAGTACAGATTACAGGGGTAGGGACACTGAAGCTTTCTTT.

This clonotype was seen a handful of times. The chain carries TRBV7-8 and TRBJ1-6; no firm D call. V was cut by 3 bases and J by 10 bases, with 16 bases left in between. Germline V gene data show CDR1 as SGHVS and CDR2 as FQNEAQ. The length of the CDR3 is 15 residues. CDR3 sequence (DNA): TGTGCCAGCAGCTTCGACCCGGGAGCGGGGTCACCCCTCCACTTT. It encodes CASSFDPGAGSPLHF.

V gene TRBV20-1 combines with J gene TRBJ1-1; tentative D call: TRBD1 (5 bases). Germline CDR1 and CDR2: DFQATT and SNEGSKA (reference sequence). V lost 7 bases and J 0 bases, leaving 12 bases between the germline ends. The length of the CDR3 is 13 residues. The CDR3 sequence: CSGQGRMNTEAFF. DNA for the CDR3: TGCAGTGGTCAGGGACGCATGAACACTGAAGCTTTCTTT.

The chain is built from TRBV7-2 and TRBJ1-1, with D possibly TRBD1 on 5 matching bases. The CDR3 is 14 residues long. Deletions cut 3 bases from V and 5 bases from J, with 13 bases between. Germline CDR1 and CDR2: SGHTA and FQGNSA. As DNA, the CDR3 is TGTGCCAGCAGCTTGTCACCCCGGGGGACTGAAGCTTTCTTT. This codes for CASSLSPRGTEAFF.

This chain links TRBV12-3 or TRBV12-4 with TRBJ2-1; 10 nucleotides match TRBD2. Trimming removed 6 bases from V and 9 bases from J; junction bases left unmatched: 5. This CDR3 has 13 residues. The CDR3 is CASSSSGGGEQFF. CDR3 bases: TGTGCCAGCAGCTCTAGCGGGGGCGGTGAGCAGTTCTTC.

This chain joins TRBV4-2 and TRBJ2-1; D is unclear. V was cut by 0 bases and J by 8 bases, with 11 bases left in between. From germline, CDR1 is LGHNA and CDR2 YNFKEQ. The CDR3 extends over 14 amino acids. This chain's CDR3 is CASSQDILGYEQFF. The CDR3 DNA sequence: TGTGCCAGCAGCCAAGACATCTTGGGCTATGAGCAGTTCTTC.

In regard to this clonotype: A much more abundant neighbour one base away suggests this may be a read error. This CDR3 reads CANTDTTNYGYTF. The CDR3 nucleotides are TGTGCCAACACCGATACAACTAACTATGGCTACACCTTC. The V and J genes are TRBV7-9 and TRBJ1-2; D is ambiguous. The CDR3 totals 13 residues. Germline CDR1 reads SEHNR; CDR2 reads FQNEAQ (reference sequence). V shed 10 bases and J shed 0 bases, with 12 bases lying between them.

The rearrangement uses TRBV20-1 and TRBJ1-1; weak D call: TRBD1 (6 bases). V lost 5 bases, J lost 6 bases, and 10 bases lay in between. CDR3 length: 11 amino acids. Germline assignment: CDR1 DFQATT and CDR2 SNEGSKA (reference sequence). For the CDR3, the DNA is TGCAGTGCTTACGAGGGGGCTGAAGCTTTCTTT. Translated: CSAYEGAEAFF.

This clonotype was observed a handful of times. V and J are TRBV5-1 and TRBJ2-3, with D perhaps given as TRBD1 or TRBD2 (5 bases each). The germline gives CDR1 SGHRS, CDR2 YFSETQ. The CDR3 extends over 16 amino acids. With 1 base removed from V and 2 bases from J, the gap between germline ends came to 14 bases. CDR3 sequence (DNA): TGCGCCAGCAGCTTGTCGGGGACGGTTATCACAGATACGCAGTATTTT. Translating gives CASSLSGTVITDTQYF. Filled out from reference TRBV5-1 and TRBJ2-3, the complete variable domain reads KAGVTQTPRYLIKTRGQQVTLSCSPISGHRSVSWYQQTPGQGLQFLFEYFSETQRNKGNFPGRFSGRQFSNSRSEMNVSTLELGDSALYLCASSLSGTVITDTQYFGPGTRLTVL.

This clonotype was counted only a few times. The chain carries TRBV20-1 and TRBJ2-7, with 10 bases fitting TRBD2. CDR3 length: 15 amino acids. CDR1 and CDR2 (germline): DFQATT, SNEGSKA (reference sequence). The V segment lost 3 bases and the J segment 1 base; nucleotides outside the gene matches: 6. The CDR3 loop is CSASSASGGSYEQYF. The CDR3 nucleotides read TGCAGTGCTAGTTCGGCTAGCGGGGGTTCCTACGAGCAGTACTTC.

The rearrangement uses TRBV11-2 and TRBJ2-7; 8 bases align to TRBD2. Looked up from germline, CDR1 is SGHAT and CDR2 is FQNNGV. V dropped 0 bases and J dropped 0; count of bases not matched to a gene: 1. The CDR3 length is 15 residues. The CDR3 spells CASSLETSGSYEQYF. The CDR3 DNA reads TGTGCCAGCAGCTTAGAAACTAGCGGCTCCTACGAGCAGTACTTC.